These T cell receptor beta chains were read from a single sample in a study of T cell responses to AZD1222 COVID-19 vaccine. Measured with immunoSEQ multiplex PCR; TCRdb has only the in-frame clones, and not every one. The sample carries under 110,000 clones, roughly 90% recorded once. The specimen was peripheral blood, collected on day 0 of AZD1222 vaccination. The receptors come from an adult in good health. Each CDR3 is given with its conserved first and last residue. Size tells how often a clone was seen (once, few, many) or the class of an expanded clone, and some rows leave it out.

v_call | clone_size | cdr3_aa
TRBV7-6 | NA | CASSSGPRGTEAFF
TRBV9 | NA | CASSPLWGSGNTIYF
TRBV6-6 | NA | CASRRLAGVFEKTYEQYF
TRBV18 | NA | CASSPPIDKYF
TRBV3-1/TRBV3-2 | NA | CASSSDLEGEQYF
TRBV6-6 | NA | CASEVGRDGSKFF
TRBV5-1 | NA | CASSRALIKETQYF
TRBV28 | NA | CASSSYPGQQKWGYEQYF
TRBV24-1 | NA | CATAGQPQETQYF
TRBV5-6 | NA | CASSARAQGAQHF
TRBV7-8 | NA | CASSLRGSYGYTF
TRBV12-5 | NA | CASGLTGVQPQHF
TRBV7-2 | once | CASSLERGGGYQPQHF
TRBV10-3 | NA | CAISKTSDNNEQFF
TRBV27 | NA | CASSLLGDYEQYF
TRBV14 | NA | CASSRGGQPQHF
TRBV28 | NA | CASRWTGELFF
TRBV28 | NA | CASSRTVDYEQYF
TRBV6-5 | NA | CASSWRPSDTQYF